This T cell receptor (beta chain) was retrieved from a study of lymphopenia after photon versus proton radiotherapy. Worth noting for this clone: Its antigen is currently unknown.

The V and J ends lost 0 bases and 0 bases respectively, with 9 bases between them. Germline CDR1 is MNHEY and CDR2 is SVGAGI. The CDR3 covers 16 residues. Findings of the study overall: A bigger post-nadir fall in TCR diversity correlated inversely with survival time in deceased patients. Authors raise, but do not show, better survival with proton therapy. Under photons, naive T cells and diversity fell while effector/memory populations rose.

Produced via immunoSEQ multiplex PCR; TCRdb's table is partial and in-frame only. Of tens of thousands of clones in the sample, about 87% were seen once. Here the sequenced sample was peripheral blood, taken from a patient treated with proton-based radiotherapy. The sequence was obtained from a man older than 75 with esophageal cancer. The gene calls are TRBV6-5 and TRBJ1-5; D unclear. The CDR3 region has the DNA TGTGCCAGCAGTTACTCGAGAGCTTATAGCAATCAGCCCCAGCATTTT. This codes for CASSYSRAYSNQPQHF.